This T cell receptor beta chain originates from a study of T-cell reconstitution after alpha-beta-depleted transplantation in children. Unique molecular identifiers were incorporated into the prepared TCRbeta library. TCRdb ran MiXCR on the PCR reads and lists one entry per CDR3 protein. The sample has 500,000 to 600,000 distinct CDR3 sequences, about a sixth seen once. Germline values: CDR1 MNHEY, CDR2 SMNVEV (reference sequence). After removal of 5 bases from V and 4 bases from J, the junction contained 11 bases not matched to a gene. The length of the CDR3 is 16 residues. Sequencing used PBMCs from the stem cell graft donor, obtained from the stem cell graft. This chain links TRBV27 with TRBJ2-7, with 10 nucleotides matching TRBD1. This receptor was taken from a human donor who donated a stem cell graft to a child with acute lymphoblastic leukemia. The CDR3 loop reads CASSRPMTGGSYEQYF. Here the CDR3 DNA reads TGTGCCAGCAGTCGACCTATGACAGGGGGCTCTTACGAGCAGTACTTC.